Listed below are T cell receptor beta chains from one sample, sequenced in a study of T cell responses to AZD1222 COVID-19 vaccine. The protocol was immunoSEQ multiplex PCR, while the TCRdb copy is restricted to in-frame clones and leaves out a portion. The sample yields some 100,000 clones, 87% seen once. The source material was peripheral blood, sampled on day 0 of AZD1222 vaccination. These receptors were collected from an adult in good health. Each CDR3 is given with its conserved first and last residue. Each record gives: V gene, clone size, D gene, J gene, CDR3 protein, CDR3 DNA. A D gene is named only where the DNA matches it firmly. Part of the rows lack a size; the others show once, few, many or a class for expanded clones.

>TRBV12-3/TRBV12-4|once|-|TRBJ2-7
CASSLQGPYEQYF
TGTGCCAGCAGTTTACAGGGCCCCTACGAGCAGTACTTC
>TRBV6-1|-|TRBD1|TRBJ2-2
CASSEQPGTGHTGELFF
TGTGCCAGCAGTGAACAACCCGGGACAGGGCACACCGGGGAGCTGTTTTTT
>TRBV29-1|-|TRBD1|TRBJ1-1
CSGRQGAYTEAFF
TGCAGTGGGAGACAGGGGGCGTACACTGAAGCTTTCTTT
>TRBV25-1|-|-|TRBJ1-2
CASSESGRELYGYTF
TGTGCCAGCAGTGAGAGTGGAAGAGAGCTCTATGGCTACACCTTC
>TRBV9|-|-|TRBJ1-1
CASSVATGTTEAFF
TGTGCCAGCAGCGTAGCGACAGGCACCACTGAAGCTTTCTTT
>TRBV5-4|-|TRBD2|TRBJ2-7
CASSLGSGGGKEQYF
TGTGCCAGCAGCTTGGGGTCTGGGGGAGGGAAGGAGCAGTACTTC
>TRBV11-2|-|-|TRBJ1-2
CASSLATATYGYTF
TGTGCCAGCAGCTTAGCGACAGCGACCTATGGCTACACCTTC
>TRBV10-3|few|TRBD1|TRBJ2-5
CAISKPGQGMKTQYF
TGTGCCATCAGTAAACCGGGACAGGGGATGAAGACCCAGTACTTC
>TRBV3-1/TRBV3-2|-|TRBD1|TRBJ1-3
CASSLQGARGNTIYF
TGTGCCAGCAGCCTCCAGGGGGCTCGGGGAAACACCATATATTTT
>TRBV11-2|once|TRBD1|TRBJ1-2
CASSFDDRVYGYTF
TGTGCCAGCAGCTTCGATGACAGGGTCTATGGCTACACCTTC
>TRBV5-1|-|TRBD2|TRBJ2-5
CASSPERGGWRQETQYF
TGCGCCAGCAGCCCGGAGCGCGGGGGTTGGAGGCAAGAGACCCAGTACTTC
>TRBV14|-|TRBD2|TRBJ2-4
CASSQVPWTSGVSNIQYF
TGTGCCAGCAGCCAAGTCCCCTGGACTAGCGGGGTTTCAAACATTCAGTACTTC
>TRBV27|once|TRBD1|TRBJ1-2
CASSLAGTGGRGYTF
TGTGCCAGCAGTTTAGCCGGGACAGGGGGTAGGGGCTACACCTTC
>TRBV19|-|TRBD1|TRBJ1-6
CASSSGTGYSPLHF
TGTGCCAGTAGTTCCGGGACAGGGTATTCACCCCTCCACTTT